The 26 T cell receptor beta chains below were found in one sample sequenced in a study of a mutant IDH1 vaccine in newly diagnosed glioma (dated by TCRdb to about 2021). The library was obtained by the immunoSEQ multiplex PCR assay. TCRdb re-hosts the immuneACCESS table, in-frame sequences only. Its copies lack some clones; in the studies checked, an unresolved V gene accounts for under half of them, and the cause for the rest is not known. The sample table lists 30,000 to 40,000 clones, roughly 80% of them with a count of one. Around 6.9% of the sample lies in the top ten. Taken with the paper, the label for time point translates to: week 35, safety follow-up. Each vaccine dose was 300 ug of a 20-mer mutant IDH1 peptide in Montanide, given subcutaneously with topical imiquimod. The antigens for these receptors are not known. The sequencing used PBMCs, collected from a glioma patient whose treatment included an IDH1 peptide vaccine. These receptors originate from a woman under 30 with glioma.

The chain links TRBV10-3 to TRBJ2-7; TRBD2 is a possible D gene (5 bases). From germline, CDR1 is ENHRY and CDR2 SYGVKD. Trimming removed 0 bases at V and 2 bases at J, with 14 bases between. The CDR3 loop spans 16 amino acids. The CDR3 DNA follows: TGTGCCATCAGTGAGTCGGGGAGAGCGGTCCCCTACGAGCAGTACTTC. Its protein is CAISESGRAVPYEQYF.

This chain joins TRBV15 and TRBJ1-5; D not resolved. The V gene lost 2 bases and the J gene lost 5 bases, with 16 bases spanning the gap. The CDR3 runs to 16 residues. Germline V lookup: CDR1 LNHNV, CDR2 YYDKDF (reference sequence). The CDR3 DNA follows: TGTGCCACCAGCAGAATGTCAGCCGACCCTCATCAGCCCCAGCATTTT. Translating gives CATSRMSADPHQPQHF.

The rearrangement joins TRBV9 to TRBJ1-2; D might be TRBD1 (6 bases). This CDR3 comprises 13 residues. From germline, CDR1 is SGDLS and CDR2 YYNGEE. Trimming took 0 bases from V and 5 from J, leaving 8 bases between them. Here the CDR3 reads CASSVVGAYGYTF. CDR3 nucleotide sequence: TGTGCCAGCAGCGTAGTGGGGGCGTATGGCTACACCTTC. Full variable domain (outside the CDR3, taken from reference TRBV9 and TRBJ1-2): DSGVTQTPKHLITATGQRVTLRCSPRSGDLSVYWYQQSLDQGLQFLIQYYNGEERAKGNILERFSAQQFPDLHSELNLSSLELGDSALYFCASSVVGAYGYTFGSGTRLTVV.

The chain has TRBV11-2 and TRBJ1-4, with D unresolved. V lost 3 bases to trimming and J lost 8 bases, with 10 bases between them. This CDR3 spans 13 amino acids. Germline V lookup: CDR1 SGHAT, CDR2 FQNNGV. The CDR3 here is CASSFFSLEKLFF. CDR3 nucleotides: TGTGCCAGCAGCTTCTTTTCCCTAGAAAAACTGTTTTTT.

The V call is TRBV6-6, the J call TRBJ2-3; 7 bases line up with TRBD2. In germline, CDR1 is MNHNY, CDR2 SVGAGI (reference sequence). The CDR3 is 15 residues long. The ends lost 7 bases at V and 0 bases at J; junction bases unmatched: 7. The CDR3 nucleotides are TGTGCCAGCATCGCAATTAGCGGGAGCACAGATACGCAGTATTTT. Translation gives CASIAISGSTDTQYF.

The chain joins TRBV2 to TRBJ1-1, with a possible D match to TRBD1 (6 bases). This CDR3 comprises 14 residues. The ends were cut back, 4 bases at V and 4 bases at J, with 13 bases in the middle. The germline CDR1 and CDR2 sequences are SNHLY and FYNNEI. CDR3 sequence: CASSGGRQFTEAFF. As DNA, the CDR3 is TGTGCCAGCAGTGGGGGGCGACAGTTCACTGAAGCTTTCTTT. The whole variable domain, remainder taken from reference TRBV2 and TRBJ1-1, is EPEVTQTPSHQVTQMGQEVILRCVPISNHLYFYWYRQILGQKVEFLVSFYNNEISEKSEIFDDQFSVERPDGSNFTLKIRSTKLEDSAMYFCASSGGRQFTEAFFGQGTRLTVV.

The genes are TRBV30 and TRBJ1-1; D gene unclear. V was cut by 4 bases and J by 0 bases, with 9 bases left in between. The germline V gene encodes CDR1 GTSNPN and CDR2 SVGIG (reference sequence). The CDR3 consists of 13 residues. CDR3 sequence (DNA): TGTGCCTGGACTACGGAAATGAACACTGAAGCTTTCTTT. As protein: CAWTTEMNTEAFF.

The V gene is TRBV6-4, the J gene TRBJ2-1; TRBD1 aligns across 8 bases. J gave up 6 bases and V 2 bases, and 6 bases lay outside the gene matches. The CDR3 length is 15 residues. Germline CDR1 is MRHNA and CDR2 is SNTAGT. CDR3 region: CASSDGQGAFNEQFF. As DNA, the CDR3 is TGTGCCAGCAGTGACGGGCAGGGGGCCTTCAATGAGCAGTTCTTC.

This clone was detected only once. The chain carries TRBV7-2 and TRBJ2-1; no clear D gene. The CDR3 runs to 15 residues. Trimming left V 0 bases short and J 0 bases short, with 6 bases between. Germline assignment: CDR1 SGHTA and CDR2 FQGNSA. The CDR3 DNA follows: TGTGCCAGCAGCTTAGCGGTCAACTCCTACAATGAGCAGTTCTTC. This sequence encodes CASSLAVNSYNEQFF.

This clone has only a few counts. The J gene is TRBJ1-1, the V gene TRBV4-2; D is perhaps TRBD1 (6 bases). Looked up from germline, CDR1 is LGHNA and CDR2 is YNFKEQ. CDR3 length equals 14 residues. V shed 2 bases and J shed 5 bases, with 12 bases lying between them. DNA of the CDR3: TGTGCCAGCAGCCAATTCACAGGGCAAACTGAAGCTTTCTTT. Translating gives CASSQFTGQTEAFF.

The gene calls are TRBV28 and TRBJ1-4; no definite D call. Per germline, CDR1 MDHEN and CDR2 SYDVKM. The length of the CDR3 is 12 residues. V lost 7 bases and J lost 8, with 11 bases in between. The CDR3 DNA sequence: TGTGCCAGCAAAGGGTTAGGCGAAAAACTGTTTTTT. Its protein product is CASKGLGEKLFF.

V gene TRBV5-5 combines with J gene TRBJ1-1; D is undetermined. The CDR3 consists of 11 residues. Trimming took 6 bases from V and 0 from J, leaving 3 bases between them. Germline CDR1 reads SGHKS; CDR2 reads YYEKEE (reference sequence). The CDR3, as DNA: TGTGCCAGCATACTGAACACTGAAGCTTTCTTT. Its translation: CASILNTEAFF.

This chain uses TRBV5-1 with TRBJ2-5, with 11 bases lining up with TRBD1. Germline loops: CDR1 SGHRS, CDR2 YFSETQ. The V segment lost 5 bases and the J segment 4 bases; nucleotides outside the gene matches: 7. This CDR3 region has 15 residues. CDR3 loop: CASSRTDRGRETQYF. CDR3 nucleotide sequence: TGCGCCAGCAGTCGTACGGACAGGGGGCGAGAGACCCAGTACTTC.

This clone was found once. CDR3 DNA: TGTGCCAGCAGTTACTCGTGGCAGGGGGATGACTATGGCTACACCTTC. Amino acids: CASSYSWQGDDYGYTF. This chain links TRBV6-6 with TRBJ1-2; 7 nucleotides line up with TRBD1. V was pared by 0 bases and J by 3 bases, with 7 bases of the junction left unmatched. This CDR3 is 16 amino acids long. Germline values: CDR1 MNHNY, CDR2 SVGAGI (reference sequence).

This clone came up a few times. The chain recombines TRBV5-6 with TRBJ1-1; TRBD1 might be the D (6 bases). In germline, CDR1 is SGHDT, CDR2 YYEEEE. The length of the CDR3 is 16 residues. With 3 bases removed from V and 0 bases from J, the gap between germline ends came to 15 bases. CDR3: CASSWGRLFMNTEAFF. For the CDR3, the DNA is TGTGCCAGCAGCTGGGGGCGGCTATTCATGAACACTGAAGCTTTCTTT.

The chain employs TRBV6-6 and TRBJ1-1, with D perhaps TRBD1 (6 bases). CDR1 is MNHNY and CDR2 is SVGAGI in the germline V gene (reference sequence). V was trimmed by 5 bases and J by 1 base, leaving 17 bases between them. The CDR3 consists of 16 residues. CDR3 amino acids: CASSTRQGTGNTEAFF. In DNA, the CDR3 is TGTGCCAGCAGTACGCGTCAGGGGACGGGGAACACTGAAGCTTTCTTT.

The chain has TRBV10-3 and TRBJ2-2; TRBD1 might be the D (5 bases). Germline V gene sequence: CDR1 ENHRY, CDR2 SYGVKD. The V end was cut by 0 bases, the J end by 6 bases, with 8 bases between. The CDR3 has 14 amino acids. CDR3 coding DNA: TGTGCCATCAGTGAGTCAGGGGATGCCGGGGAGCTGTTTTTT. Residues: CAISESGDAGELFF.

The chain uses TRBV10-2 and TRBJ2-3; no definite D call. Germline loops: CDR1 WSHSY, CDR2 SAAADI. This CDR3 has 17 amino acids. With 5 bases removed from V and 2 bases from J, the gap between germline ends came to 20 bases. CDR3 in DNA: TGCGCCAGCAGTCCCCAGAATTTTTTCTTGCACACAGATACGCAGTATTTT. Translated: CASSPQNFFLHTDTQYF.

This clone was picked up one time. The V and J genes are TRBV5-6 and TRBJ2-7; possible D gene TRBD2, 6 bases. V lost 7 bases, J lost 4 bases, and 12 bases lay in between. This CDR3 spans 12 amino acids. The germline gives CDR1 SGHDT, CDR2 YYEEEE. Written as DNA, the CDR3 is TGTGCCAGCTCCAAGGAGGGGTACGAGCAGTACTTC. This gives the protein CASSKEGYEQYF.

V gene TRBV27 combines with J gene TRBJ2-5; 11 bases map to TRBD2. V trimming: 2 bases; J trimming: 7 bases; junction bases outside the gene matches: 6. Germline CDR1 MNHEY, CDR2 SMNVEV (reference sequence). This CDR3 region has 15 residues. The CDR3 coding sequence is TGTGCCAGCAGTTTAGTAGCGGGGGGGCCCTCGACCCAGTACTTC. Its protein product is CASSLVAGGPSTQYF.

The chain combines TRBV5-5 with TRBJ1-1; D not certain. CDR3 length: 13 amino acids. The germline CDR1 and CDR2 sequences are SGHKS and YYEKEE (reference sequence). V lost 0 bases and J 1 base, leaving 4 bases between the germline ends. CDR3: CASSLAGNTEAFF. The CDR3 DNA follows: TGTGCCAGCAGCTTGGCGGGGAACACTGAAGCTTTCTTT.

The chain combines TRBV6-5 with TRBJ2-7, with 8 positions matching TRBD1. The V gene end was trimmed by 2 bases and the J gene end by 7 bases; junction bases not matched to a gene: 10. CDR1 and CDR2 from the germline V gene are MNHEY and SVGAGI. This CDR3 comprises 15 residues. The CDR3 DNA follows: TGTGCCAGCAGTTACCTCAGGGGGCTAGGGGTGGAGCAGTACTTC. The encoded protein is CASSYLRGLGVEQYF.

The chain combines TRBV7-2 with TRBJ2-7, with D unclear. The V end lost 6 bases, the J end lost 6 bases, and 9 bases lay between the germline ends. The CDR3 has 11 amino acids. The V gene's germline CDR1 is SGHTA and CDR2 FQGNSA. The CDR3 loop is CASSHGSEQYF. The CDR3 region has the DNA TGTGCCAGCAGTCATGGGTCCGAGCAGTACTTC.

The chain joins TRBV28 to TRBJ2-1; possibly TRBD2 for D (5 bases). Looked up from germline, CDR1 is MDHEN and CDR2 is SYDVKM. V lost 4 bases and J 8 bases, leaving 18 bases between the germline ends. The CDR3 contains 15 residues. This CDR3 reads CASSSTSPVGDEQFF. In DNA form, the CDR3 reads TGTGCCAGCAGTTCTACTAGTCCAGTGGGCGATGAGCAGTTCTTC.

The J gene is TRBJ2-5, the V gene TRBV2, with 7 bases matching TRBD2. Germline-derived CDR1 and CDR2 are SNHLY and FYNNEI. The CDR3 runs 15 residues. J was trimmed by 4 bases and V by 0 bases; bases with no gene match: 5. DNA of the CDR3: TGTGCCAGCAGTGAAGCTCTTCCTAGCGGAGAGACCCAGTACTTC. Protein sequence: CASSEALPSGETQYF.

The chain has TRBV4-3 and TRBJ2-3; 12 nucleotides align to TRBD2. The trim removed 0 bases at V and 3 bases at J, leaving 7 bases unmatched. This CDR3 spans 18 amino acids. CDR1 is LGHNA and CDR2 is YSLEER in the germline V gene. The CDR3 DNA reads as TGCGCCAGCAGCCAAGAGCCACTAGCGGGAGGTCGGACAGATACGCAGTATTTT. Its translation: CASSQEPLAGGRTDTQYF.